One T cell receptor beta chain is described in this entry. The J segment lost 3 bases and the V segment lost 10 bases, leaving 2 bases of the junction unmatched. The germline V gene encodes CDR1 MDHEN and CDR2 SYDVKM. This CDR3 region has 12 residues. Sequencing was performed with immunoSEQ multiplex PCR; in TCRdb, only in-frame clones are kept and a portion is missing. This table has 60,000 to 75,000 clones, 75% to 90% appearing once. This specimen comes from a study of blood T cell repertoires in COVID-19. Study details: The United States, Italy and Spain provided the acute and convalescent COVID-19 samples.

The sequence derives from a woman at least 80 years old with active or convalescent COVID-19. Sequencing was done on a sample of peripheral blood. This rearrangement joins TRBV28 to TRBJ1-2; 10 bases align to TRBD1. The CDR3 spells CATGQGDYGYTF. The CDR3 coding sequence is TGTGCCACAGGACAGGGGGACTATGGCTACACCTTC.